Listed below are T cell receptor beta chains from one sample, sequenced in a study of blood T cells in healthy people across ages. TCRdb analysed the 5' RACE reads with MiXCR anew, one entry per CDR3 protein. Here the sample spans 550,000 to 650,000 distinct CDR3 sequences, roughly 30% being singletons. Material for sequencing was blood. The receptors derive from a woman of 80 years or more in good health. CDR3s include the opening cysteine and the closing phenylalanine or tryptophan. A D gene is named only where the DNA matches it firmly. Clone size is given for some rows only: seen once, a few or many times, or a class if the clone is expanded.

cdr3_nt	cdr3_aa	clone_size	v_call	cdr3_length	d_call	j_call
TGTGCCAGCAGTACCTCCGGGACAGGGGCGATAAATGAAAAACTGTTTTTT	CASSTSGTGAINEKLFF	few	TRBV28	17	TRBD1	TRBJ1-4
TGTGCCAGCAGCGCCTGGACTTCCCGGGGCACAGATACGCAGTATTTT	CASSAWTSRGTDTQYF	.	TRBV5-5	16	.	TRBJ2-3
TGTGCCAGCAGCCAAGTAACGGGGGTACATGAGCAGTTCTTC	CASSQVTGVHEQFF	once	TRBV7-8	14	.	TRBJ2-1
TGTGCCAGCAGTTTATTTGACAGGGGCTCCTACGAGCAGTACTTC	CASSLFDRGSYEQYF	many	TRBV12-3/TRBV12-4	15	TRBD1	TRBJ2-7
TGTGCCAGCAGCCGGACAGGCCATAGCAATCAGCCCCAGCATTTT	CASSRTGHSNQPQHF	few	TRBV9	15	TRBD1	TRBJ1-5
TGTGCCAGCGGGGGCCTTGGGGGTGAGCAGTTCTTC	CASGGLGGEQFF	many	TRBV7-2	12	.	TRBJ2-1
TGTGCCAGCAGCATGGGGACAGGGAACACTGAAGCTTTCTTT	CASSMGTGNTEAFF	many	TRBV7-9	14	TRBD1	TRBJ1-1
TGTGCCAGCAGCCCCCCGGCTAGCGGGGTCTACGAGCAGTACTTC	CASSPPASGVYEQYF	many	TRBV7-9	15	TRBD2	TRBJ2-7
TGTGCCACCAGCAGACTACAGGGGGCCGATGGCTACACCTTC	CATSRLQGADGYTF	.	TRBV15	14	TRBD1	TRBJ1-2
TGTGCCAGCAGTGAAAGCTGGGGGGCCCCAGATACGCAGTATTTT	CASSESWGAPDTQYF	few	TRBV6-1	15	.	TRBJ2-3
TGTGCCAGCTCACCGTCGGGACCTCCTCGGGAGACCCAGTACTTC	CASSPSGPPRETQYF	many	TRBV18	15	.	TRBJ2-5
TGTGCCAGCAGTCCTAGCGGGGCCCTCAATGAGCAGTTCTTC	CASSPSGALNEQFF	many	TRBV11-2	14	TRBD2	TRBJ2-1
TGCAGCGCTGCCGGGACGACCCGCTACGAGCAGTACTTC	CSAAGTTRYEQYF	few	TRBV29-1	13	.	TRBJ2-7
TGTGCCACCAGTGCGATTTTCATAAATGAGCAGTTCTTC	CATSAIFINEQFF	many	TRBV24-1	13	.	TRBJ2-1
TGTGCCTGGAGTTCGGGTCAAGAGACCCAGTACTTC	CAWSSGQETQYF	.	TRBV30	12	.	TRBJ2-5
TGTGCCAGCAGCTTAGTCAGGACTAGCGGTTACAATGAGCAGTTCTTC	CASSLVRTSGYNEQFF	many	TRBV7-3	16	TRBD2	TRBJ2-1
TGTGCCAGCAGCGTCCCTCTGGCGGAGACCCAGTACTTC	CASSVPLAETQYF	many	TRBV2	13	.	TRBJ2-5
TGTGCCAGCAGCTTGGAGCTAGCGGGGGCCAAAGAGACCCAGTACTTC	CASSLELAGAKETQYF	few	TRBV5-6	16	TRBD2	TRBJ2-5
TGCGCCAGCAGCTTGAGCCAGCCTAATGAAAAACTGTTTTTT	CASSLSQPNEKLFF	few	TRBV5-1	14	.	TRBJ1-4
TGCGCCAGCAGCCTTTCAACGGTTTTACAAGAGACCCAGTACTTC	CASSLSTVLQETQYF	.	TRBV5-1	15	.	TRBJ2-5
TGCAGTGCTAGAGATCCCCCGACTAGTTTTGAGCAGTTCTTC	CSARDPPTSFEQFF	few	TRBV20-1	14	.	TRBJ2-1
TGTGCCAGCAGCTTAGGGGCCTCTTTGGGGGGGGCGCGAGTGGATACGCAGTATTTT	CASSLGASLGGARVDTQYF	.	TRBV7-6	19	.	TRBJ2-3
TGTGCCACCAGTGATAACGGACAGGGCCACTATGGCTACACCTTC	CATSDNGQGHYGYTF	few	TRBV24-1	15	TRBD1	TRBJ1-2
TGCGCCAGCAGCCCCGGAGGAGGCGTTGGTGAAAAACTGTTTTTT	CASSPGGGVGEKLFF	many	TRBV5-1	15	.	TRBJ1-4
TGCAGTGCTAGGGCACTTACACGGTCCCAAGCTTTCTTT	CSARALTRSQAFF	many	TRBV20-1	13	.	TRBJ1-1
TGTGCCAGCAGCCCAAGGACAAGCGGGCAATCCCCAGATACGCAGTATTTT	CASSPRTSGQSPDTQYF	many	TRBV7-9	17	.	TRBJ2-3
TGTGCCAGCAGCTTAAGCGGGGGATCGGACAAAAACATTCAGTACTTC	CASSLSGGSDKNIQYF	many	TRBV7-9	16	TRBD2	TRBJ2-4
TGCGCCAGCAGCTTGGCCGGGGGGGCCGCCTACAATGAGCAGTTCTTC	CASSLAGGAAYNEQFF	many	TRBV5-1	16	TRBD2	TRBJ2-1
TGCAGTGCCGGCATCCCCAGGGGGCGGATCGAGACCTATAATTCACCCCTCCACTTT	CSAGIPRGRIETYNSPLHF	few	TRBV20-1	19	TRBD1	TRBJ1-6
TGTGCCAGCACCTACGGGACAGGGTCTAATTCACCCCTCCACTTT	CASTYGTGSNSPLHF	few	TRBV16	15	TRBD1	TRBJ1-6
TGCGCCAGCAGCCAAGACCCGCTAGCGGGACAGGGTAGGTCCCAGCATTTT	CASSQDPLAGQGRSQHF	.	TRBV4-1	17	TRBD1	TRBJ1-5
TGCGCCAGCAGCTTGGATCAGGCATCCTACAATGAGCAGTTCTTC	CASSLDQASYNEQFF	many	TRBV5-1	15	.	TRBJ2-1
TGTGCCAGCAGTTCCCGGGACAGTATGGCTGAAGCTTTCTTT	CASSSRDSMAEAFF	.	TRBV27	14	TRBD1	TRBJ1-1
TGTGCCATCAGGGGAGACAGGGAAGAGACCCAGTACTTC	CAIRGDREETQYF	many	TRBV10-3	13	TRBD1	TRBJ2-5
TGTGCCAGCAGCCCTCTTAGAGGGACTGAGCAGTTCTTC	CASSPLRGTEQFF	many	TRBV4-2	13	.	TRBJ2-1
TGCAGTCCACAACAGGGGGACGAGCAGTACTTC	CSPQQGDEQYF	.	TRBV20-1	11	TRBD1	TRBJ2-7
TGTGCCAGCAGTGGACAGGACAGAGGAGGCGTAGGCTACACCTTC	CASSGQDRGGVGYTF	many	TRBV6-1	15	.	TRBJ1-2
TGTGCCAGCAGCACTGGGACTAGCGGGGGGACCTACAATGAGCAGTTCTTC	CASSTGTSGGTYNEQFF	many	TRBV11-2	17	TRBD2	TRBJ2-1
TGTGCCAGCAGTGCCGTGGGACTAGCGGGTGAGCAGTTCTTC	CASSAVGLAGEQFF	many	TRBV2	14	TRBD2	TRBJ2-1
TGTGCCAGCAGCTCAGGGACTTCTCCCCGCACCGGGGAGCTGTTTTTT	CASSSGTSPRTGELFF	.	TRBV11-2	16	.	TRBJ2-2
TGTGCCAGCAGTTACGGGGCAGACACAGATACGCAGTATTTT	CASSYGADTDTQYF	.	TRBV6-6	14	.	TRBJ2-3
TGTGCCACCAGCTCGTTGGGACGGAGAGGCAATGAGCAGTACTTC	CATSSLGRRGNEQYF	.	TRBV15	15	.	TRBJ2-7
TGTGCCAGCAGCCGGAGGGGGGAGAGTAATGAAAAACTGTTTTTT	CASSRRGESNEKLFF	few	TRBV3-1	15	.	TRBJ1-4
TGTGCCAGCAGCCTAGCGGGGGGGCGTCTCAATGAGCAGTACTTC	CASSLAGGRLNEQYF	.	TRBV11-1	15	TRBD2	TRBJ2-5
TGTGCCAGCAGTTACACAGGGGTTGGCTACACCTTC	CASSYTGVGYTF	many	TRBV12-3/TRBV12-4	12	TRBD1	TRBJ1-2
TGTGCCAGCAGAAATGGCGGGGGGGGAGGTAATGAGCAGTTCTTC	CASRNGGGGGNEQFF	few	TRBV12-3/TRBV12-4	15	TRBD2	TRBJ2-1